These 15 T cell receptor beta chains came from one sample sequenced in a study of PD-L1 blockade in urothelial cancer. Libraries were prepared by immunoSEQ multiplex PCR; TCRdb keeps only in-frame clonotypes and omits some of them. The sample has roughly 36,000 clones; roughly 91% are singletons. Material: PBMCs, obtained around atezolizumab (anti-PD-L1) treatment. The receptor source for this set is a man aged 60-69 years with urothelial cancer.

The chain carries TRBV11-3 and TRBJ1-1; a possible D gene is TRBD1 (5 bases). V was shortened by 4 bases and J by 2 bases, with 20 bases between the two germline ends. The CDR3 length is 17 residues. Per the germline V gene, CDR1 is SGHNT and CDR2 is YENEEA. Here the CDR3 reads CASSYGRGTVGNTEAFF. The CDR3 DNA sequence: TGTGCCAGCAGCTACGGACGCGGGACCGTGGGTAACACTGAAGCTTTCTTT.

The V call is TRBV4-1, the J call TRBJ1-3; TRBD1 agrees at 7 bases. In germline, CDR1 is MGHRA, CDR2 YSYEKL. This CDR3 has 16 residues. The V segment lost 4 bases and the J segment 2 bases; nucleotides outside the gene matches: 8. CDR3 DNA sequence: TGCGCCAGCAGCCCCAACAGGGACAGTGCTGGAAACACCATATATTTT. This sequence encodes CASSPNRDSAGNTIYF.

Judged by abundance, this clone is medium-sized. The chain carries TRBV6-1 and TRBJ2-3, with 9 bases matching TRBD1. The germline V gene encodes CDR1 MNHNS and CDR2 SASEGT. The CDR3 length is 16 residues. J gave up 4 bases and V 3 bases, and 8 bases lay outside the gene matches. The CDR3 reads CASSDWDREEADTQYF. In DNA, the CDR3 is TGTGCCAGCAGTGACTGGGACAGGGAGGAAGCAGATACGCAGTATTTT.

The CDR3 DNA reads as TGTGCCAGCAGTGAAGGCAGGGCTGGGGCCAACGTCCTGACTTTC. Protein: CASSEGRAGANVLTF. V and J are TRBV6-1 and TRBJ2-6; possible D gene TRBD1, 5 bases. Germline assignment: CDR1 MNHNS and CDR2 SASEGT. This CDR3 is 15 amino acids long. V was clipped by 1 base and J by 2 bases, with 6 bases between them.

The V call is TRBV6-5, the J call TRBJ2-7; no firm D call. V gave up 0 bases and J gave up 6 bases, with 15 bases separating them. Per germline, CDR1 MNHEY and CDR2 SVGAGI. The CDR3 runs to 15 residues. Here the CDR3 reads CASSYSISEMSEQYF. The CDR3 coding sequence is TGTGCCAGCAGTTACTCGATCAGCGAGATGAGCGAGCAGTACTTC.

The J gene is TRBJ1-3, the V gene TRBV19; D not resolved. In germline, CDR1 is LNHDA, CDR2 SQIVND (reference sequence). This CDR3 region has 16 residues. Deletions cut 7 bases from V and 0 bases from J, with 16 bases between. The CDR3 coding sequence is TGTGCCAGTACGGGAAGTCCCAAGTACTCTGGAAACACCATATATTTT. The encoded protein is CASTGSPKYSGNTIYF.

This clone was observed once. The chain links TRBV11-2 to TRBJ1-1; D remains ambiguous. Germline loops: CDR1 SGHAT, CDR2 FQNNGV. With 5 bases removed from V and 7 bases from J, the gap between germline ends came to 17 bases. The CDR3 consists of 14 residues. CDR3 residues: CASSLAGAGSEAFF. CDR3 DNA sequence: TGTGCCAGCAGCCTAGCCGGCGCGGGGAGTGAAGCTTTCTTT.

The V call is TRBV7-8, the J call TRBJ2-5, with D maybe TRBD2 (5 bases). V was trimmed by 5 bases and J by 3 bases, leaving 10 bases between them. Germline V gives CDR1 SGHVS, CDR2 FQNEAQ. The CDR3 loop spans 13 amino acids. For the CDR3, the DNA is TGTGCCAGCAGCCCGGGGTTTAAAGAGACCCAGTACTTC. This encodes CASSPGFKETQYF. The entire variable domain, with the rest obtained from reference TRBV7-8 and TRBJ2-5, is as follows: GAGVSQSPRYKVAKRGQDVALRCDPISGHVSLFWYQQALGQGPEFLTYFQNEAQLDKSGLPSDRFFAERPEGSVSTLKIQRTQQEDSAVYLCASSPGFKETQYFGPGTRLLVL.

The rearrangement joins TRBV28 to TRBJ2-5; 10 nucleotides line up with TRBD2. The junction had 11 bases not matched to a gene; V was cut back by 6 bases and J by 7 bases. Germline V lookup: CDR1 MDHEN, CDR2 SYDVKM. The CDR3 has 15 residues. The CDR3 loop reads CASSSPLAGVGTQYF. The CDR3 DNA is TGTGCCAGCAGCTCTCCCCTAGCGGGAGTAGGGACCCAGTACTTC.

V is TRBV10-3 and J is TRBJ1-5, with D maybe TRBD1 (5 bases). Trimming shortened V by 3 bases and J by 3 bases, and 12 bases separated the two germline ends. This CDR3 region has 15 residues. The germline CDR1 and CDR2 sequences are ENHRY and SYGVKD. The CDR3: CAISEDGDFNQPQHF. CDR3 DNA sequence: TGTGCCATCAGTGAAGACGGGGACTTCAATCAGCCCCAGCATTTT.

The chain employs TRBV10-1 and TRBJ2-1, with D perhaps matching TRBD2 (6 bases). This CDR3 spans 14 amino acids. Trimming cost V 3 bases and J 9 bases, with 15 bases left between them. Germline V gives CDR1 WNHNN, CDR2 SYGVQD (reference sequence). The CDR3 DNA reads TGCGCCAGCAGTGATATCGGGGGAGTCGGTGAGCAGTTCTTC. Translating it yields CASSDIGGVGEQFF.

The genes are TRBV18 and TRBJ2-5; 8 bases map to TRBD2. There are 15 residues in the CDR3. Trimming cost V 5 bases and J 4 bases; bases outside gene matches: 9. Germline V CDR1 and CDR2: KGHSH, LQKENI. In DNA form, the CDR3 reads TGTGCCAGCTCAATCGACGGGGGGGCCGGAGAGACCCAGTACTTC. Translated: CASSIDGGAGETQYF.

The V gene is TRBV4-3, the J gene TRBJ2-7; 9 positions agree with TRBD1. The CDR3 consists of 14 residues. CDR1 is LGHNA and CDR2 is YSLEER in the germline V gene. The V and J ends lost 4 bases and 2 bases, in that order; junction bases with no gene match: 3. The CDR3 region has the DNA TGCGCCAGCAGCCGGGGACAGGGCCCCTACGAGCAGTACTTC. It translates to CASSRGQGPYEQYF.

The CDR3 DNA follows: TGTGCCATCAGTGAGTCTCGGGACTATGGGAATGAGCAGTTCTTC. Protein: CAISESRDYGNEQFF. This sequence joins TRBV10-3 and TRBJ2-1; 7 bases are shared with TRBD2. Per germline, CDR1 ENHRY and CDR2 SYGVKD. V dropped 0 bases and J dropped 7; count of bases not matched to a gene: 6. The CDR3 runs 15 residues.

The J gene is TRBJ2-7, the V gene TRBV18; 7 bases fit TRBD1. Germline trimming cut 8 bases from V and 5 bases from J; bases unmatched to any gene: 12. The CDR3 extends over 14 amino acids. The V gene's germline CDR1 is KGHSH and CDR2 LQKENI. Written as DNA, the CDR3 is TGTGCCAGCAAAACCCGACAGGGCATGAACGAGCAGTACTTC. It encodes CASKTRQGMNEQYF.